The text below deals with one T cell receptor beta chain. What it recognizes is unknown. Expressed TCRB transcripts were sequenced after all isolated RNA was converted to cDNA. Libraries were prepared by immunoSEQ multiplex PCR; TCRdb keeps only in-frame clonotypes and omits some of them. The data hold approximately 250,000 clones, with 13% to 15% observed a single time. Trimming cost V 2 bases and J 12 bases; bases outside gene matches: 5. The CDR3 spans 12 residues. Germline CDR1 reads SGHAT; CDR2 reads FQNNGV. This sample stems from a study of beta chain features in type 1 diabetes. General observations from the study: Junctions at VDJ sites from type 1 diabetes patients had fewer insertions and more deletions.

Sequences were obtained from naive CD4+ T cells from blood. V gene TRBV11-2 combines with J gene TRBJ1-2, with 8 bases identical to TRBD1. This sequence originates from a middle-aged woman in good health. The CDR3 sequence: CASSLRGQGHTF. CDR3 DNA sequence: TGTGCCAGCAGCTTACGCGGACAGGGACACACCTTC.